Following are 32 T cell receptor beta chains from one sample sequenced in a study of cytomegalovirus exposure and HLA in healthy donors. TCRdb's copy holds only in-frame clones and misses some; the assay was immunoSEQ multiplex PCR. Of tens of thousands of clones listed, over 95% are singletons. The sequenced material came from PBMCs. These receptors all stem from a woman under 30 in good health and CMV-seropositive.

This chain connects TRBV7-2 to TRBJ2-3, with TRBD2 identical over 9 bases. Germline-derived CDR1 and CDR2 are SGHTA and FQGNSA. The CDR3 runs to 16 residues. Germline trimming cut 3 bases from V and 3 bases from J; bases unmatched to any gene: 7. The CDR3: CASSLIAGEGTDTQYF. CDR3 bases: TGTGCCAGCAGCTTGATAGCGGGAGAGGGAACAGATACGCAGTATTTT.

The chain has TRBV7-9 and TRBJ2-5, with 9 bases matching TRBD2. Germline assignment: CDR1 SEHNR and CDR2 FQNEAQ (reference sequence). V was pared by 1 base and J by 3 bases, with 3 bases of the junction left unmatched. The CDR3 totals 15 residues. The CDR3 protein is CASSLVASGKETQYF. The CDR3 DNA sequence: TGTGCCAGCAGCTTAGTGGCTAGCGGGAAAGAGACCCAGTACTTC.

This clone appeared once. V and J are TRBV30 and TRBJ2-7; no clear D. Germline CDR1 GTSNPN, CDR2 SVGIG (reference sequence). The CDR3 is made up of 13 amino acids. V was shortened by 4 bases and J by 1 base, with 11 bases between the two germline ends. The CDR3 coding sequence is TGTGCCTGGATGACAAAGTTGTCCTACGAGCAGTACTTC. Its translation is CAWMTKLSYEQYF. Filled out from reference TRBV30 and TRBJ2-7, the complete variable domain reads SQTIHQWPATLVQPVGSPLSLECTVEGTSNPNLYWYRQAAGRGLQLLFYSVGIGQISSEVPQNLSASRPQDRQFILSSKKLLLSDSGFYLCAWMTKLSYEQYFGPGTRLTVT.

The rearrangement joins TRBV4-2 to TRBJ1-4; D ambiguous. The CDR3 runs to 12 residues. V was pared by 0 bases and J by 13 bases, with 9 bases between. Per the germline V gene, CDR1 is LGHNA and CDR2 is YNFKEQ. CDR3 region: CASSQDGRGLFF. The CDR3 DNA is TGTGCCAGCAGCCAAGATGGGCGTGGACTGTTTTTT.

CDR3 residues: CASSDPGTRSYEQYF. The CDR3 DNA is TGTGCCAGCAGTGATCCCGGGACACGGTCCTACGAGCAGTACTTC. The chain links TRBV6-1 to TRBJ2-7; the D gene is possibly TRBD1 (6 bases). Germline V gene sequence: CDR1 MNHNS, CDR2 SASEGT. V was trimmed by 3 bases and J by 1 base, leaving 13 bases between them. The CDR3 extends over 15 amino acids.

The chain carries TRBV12-5 and TRBJ2-1, with TRBD2 identical over 7 bases. V gave up 5 bases and J gave up 3 bases; unmatched junction bases: 7. The germline V gene has CDR1 LGHNT and CDR2 FRNRAP. This CDR3 contains 15 residues. The CDR3 DNA sequence: TGTGCTAGTGGTCTCATGCCTAGCGGCTACAATGAGCAGTTCTTC. Translation gives CASGLMPSGYNEQFF.

In its sample, this clone was seen a few times. This chain uses TRBV21-1 with TRBJ2-6; TRBD2 is taken as the D call from the table, unchecked against the DNA. TRBV21-1 is reported as a pseudogene. The CDR3 has 19 residues. The CDR3 spells CASSKAGTSGGSGANVLTF. CDR3 DNA: TGTGCCAGCAGCAAAGCCGGGACTAGCGGGGGGTCTGGGGCCAACGTCCTGACTTTC.

The V call is TRBV30, the J call TRBJ1-6; D call uncertain. The V end was cut by 4 bases, the J end by 10 bases, with 14 bases between. In germline, CDR1 is GTSNPN, CDR2 SVGIG (reference sequence). CDR3 length: 13 residues. CDR3 loop: CAWIPSGRSPLHF. CDR3 sequence (DNA): TGTGCCTGGATTCCGTCTGGCAGGTCACCCCTCCACTTT.

This chain joins TRBV11-3 and TRBJ1-4, with D hard to call. V gave up 3 bases and J gave up 0 bases, with 5 bases separating them. CDR1 is SGHNT and CDR2 is YENEEA in the germline V gene. This CDR3 region has 14 residues. CDR3 in amino acids: CASSFFATNEKLFF. CDR3 sequence (DNA): TGTGCCAGCAGCTTCTTCGCAACTAATGAAAAACTGTTTTTT.

This chain uses TRBV29-1 with TRBJ2-7; 11 bases are shared with TRBD2. Germline loops: CDR1 SQVTM, CDR2 ANQGSEA. The CDR3 is made up of 13 amino acids. The V gene end was trimmed by 3 bases and the J gene end by 4 bases; junction bases not matched to a gene: 2. CDR3 amino acids: CSVELAGGYEQYF. Here the CDR3 DNA reads TGCAGCGTTGAGCTAGCGGGGGGATACGAGCAGTACTTC.

V gene TRBV28 combines with J gene TRBJ1-1, with 10 bases matching TRBD1. This CDR3 contains 15 residues. V trimming: 6 bases; J trimming: 5 bases; junction bases outside the gene matches: 9. Germline V lookup: CDR1 MDHEN, CDR2 SYDVKM. CDR3 residues: CASRYDRGLGTEAFF. Here the CDR3 DNA reads TGTGCCAGCAGGTACGACAGGGGGCTTGGAACTGAAGCTTTCTTT.

V usage is TRBV7-2 and J usage is TRBJ2-5; TRBD2 agrees at 7 bases. Trimming removed 1 base from V and 4 bases from J; junction bases left unmatched: 9. Germline-derived CDR1 and CDR2 are SGHTA and FQGNSA. The CDR3 has 16 residues. CDR3 coding DNA: TGTGCCAGCAGCTTAGTTCGTTCAGCGGGATTAGAGACCCAGTACTTC. It is translated as CASSLVRSAGLETQYF.

This chain uses TRBV6-4 with TRBJ1-2; no clear D gene. Trimming pared 6 bases from V and 8 bases from J, leaving 19 bases between. CDR3 size: 14 residues. Germline loops: CDR1 MRHNA, CDR2 SNTAGT. The CDR3 loop is CASRARVGFEGYTF. CDR3 DNA sequence: TGTGCCAGCAGGGCCAGAGTGGGCTTTGAGGGCTACACCTTC.

V is TRBV5-1 and J is TRBJ2-1, with a possible D match to TRBD1 (7 bases). This CDR3 is 14 amino acids long. Per germline, CDR1 SGHRS and CDR2 YFSETQ. Trimming took 2 bases from V and 5 from J, leaving 11 bases between them. The DNA of the CDR3 is TGCGCCAGCAGCTTCAGGGGGGACAACAATGAGCAGTTCTTC. This codes for CASSFRGDNNEQFF.

This rearrangement joins TRBV2 to TRBJ2-7, with D possibly TRBD1 on 5 matching bases. The germline CDR1 and CDR2 sequences are SNHLY and FYNNEI. The CDR3 is made up of 13 amino acids. Between the trimmed V and J ends, which lost 6 bases and 2 bases, there was a span of 11 bases. The CDR3 loop reads CASSPDRAYEQYF. The CDR3 DNA is TGTGCCAGCAGCCCAGACAGAGCCTACGAGCAGTACTTC. The whole variable domain, filled in from reference TRBV2 and TRBJ2-7, reads EPEVTQTPSHQVTQMGQEVILRCVPISNHLYFYWYRQILGQKVEFLVSFYNNEISEKSEIFDDQFSVERPDGSNFTLKIRSTKLEDSAMYFCASSPDRAYEQYFGPGTRLTVT.

This chain links TRBV27 with TRBJ2-7, with TRBD2 as a possible D gene (6 bases). Per germline, CDR1 MNHEY and CDR2 SMNVEV (reference sequence). The CDR3 is 12 residues long. Trimming left V 3 bases short and J 7 bases short, with 10 bases between. Written as DNA, the CDR3 is TGTGCCAGCAGTTTTCGGGGGAATGAGCAGTACTTC. Translated: CASSFRGNEQYF.

The V call is TRBV2, the J call TRBJ2-2; TRBD2 agrees at 10 bases. CDR3 size: 14 residues. V was pared by 6 bases and J by 4 bases, with 2 bases of the junction left unmatched. Looked up from germline, CDR1 is SNHLY and CDR2 is FYNNEI. This chain's CDR3 is CASRLAGLTGELFF. The CDR3 nucleotides are TGTGCCAGCAGACTAGCGGGACTCACCGGGGAGCTGTTTTTT.

The V gene is TRBV11-3, the J gene TRBJ2-5, with D possibly matching TRBD2 (6 bases). The CDR3 length is 14 residues. Looked up from germline, CDR1 is SGHNT and CDR2 is YENEEA. Deletions cut 3 bases from V and 2 bases from J, with 10 bases between. CDR3 DNA sequence: TGTGCCAGCAGCTTTTTCAGCGGGCAAGAGACCCAGTACTTC. Amino acid sequence: CASSFFSGQETQYF.

The CDR3 bases are TGTGCCAGCAGTCCAGTATTCCAGGGCATTCAGTACTTC. This gives the protein CASSPVFQGIQYF. The chain is built from TRBV28 and TRBJ2-4, with D possibly being TRBD1 (5 bases). Germline assignment: CDR1 MDHEN and CDR2 SYDVKM. V lost 5 bases and J lost 9, with 14 bases in between. The CDR3 length is 13 residues.

The chain joins TRBV5-6 to TRBJ2-7; 9 positions agree with TRBD2. Trimming cost V 3 bases and J 6 bases; bases outside gene matches: 7. The CDR3 extends over 14 amino acids. Germline CDR1 SGHDT, CDR2 YYEEEE. This CDR3 reads CASSSFGLAIEQYF. For the CDR3, the DNA is TGTGCCAGCAGCTCCTTCGGACTAGCGATCGAGCAGTACTTC.

J is TRBJ1-2 and V is TRBV7-2; 10 bases line up with TRBD1. The CDR3 is 15 amino acids. CDR1 SGHTA and CDR2 FQGNSA come from the germline V gene. V shed 5 bases and J 3 bases; nucleotides not matched to a gene: 6. The CDR3 loop is CASSETGTGDYGYTF. CDR3 bases: TGTGCCAGCAGCGAAACCGGGACAGGGGACTATGGCTACACCTTC.

The chain uses TRBV7-6 and TRBJ2-3; D ambiguous. The V end was cut by 4 bases, the J end by 0 bases, with 11 bases between. The CDR3 has 15 amino acids. CDR1 SGHVS and CDR2 FNYEAQ come from the germline V gene. CDR3: CASSSSVSSTDTQYF. CDR3 sequence (DNA): TGTGCCAGCAGCTCTTCGGTCTCTAGCACAGATACGCAGTATTTT.

The gene calls are TRBV5-5 and TRBJ1-1, with D possibly TRBD1 on 5 matching bases. Trimming took 1 base from V and 5 from J, leaving 12 bases between them. This CDR3 region has 14 residues. CDR1 and CDR2 from the germline V gene are SGHKS and YYEKEE (reference sequence). CDR3 sequence (DNA): TGTGCCAGCAGCTTGCCAGCCCGGGGGACTGAAGCTTTCTTT. This translates into CASSLPARGTEAFF.

The gene calls are TRBV28 and TRBJ2-5, with D possibly matching TRBD2 (6 bases). Deletions cut 4 bases from V and 2 bases from J, with 8 bases between. The CDR3 has 13 residues. Germline assignment: CDR1 MDHEN and CDR2 SYDVKM. DNA for the CDR3: TGTGCCAGCAGTTATGGGGGGCAAGAGACCCAGTACTTC. This translates into CASSYGGQETQYF.

The gene calls are TRBV28 and TRBJ2-5; 11 bases agree with TRBD1. Trimming took 5 bases from V and 7 from J; bases not matched to a gene: 12. CDR1 and CDR2 (germline): MDHEN, SYDVKM. The length of the CDR3 is 16 residues. CDR3 sequence (DNA): TGTGCCAGCAGTCCGCCGGACAGGGGGCACGTCGTGACCCAGTACTTC. It codes for CASSPPDRGHVVTQYF.

The CDR3: CASSPTGGVGYTF. The CDR3 DNA follows: TGTGCCAGCAGTCCAACAGGGGGCGTTGGCTACACCTTC. J is TRBJ1-2 and V is TRBV27; 9 bases line up with TRBD1. The V segment lost 5 bases and the J segment 7 bases; nucleotides outside the gene matches: 5. This CDR3 comprises 13 residues. In germline, CDR1 is MNHEY, CDR2 SMNVEV (reference sequence).

This chain joins TRBV9 and TRBJ1-2, with D hard to call. Germline CDR1 and CDR2: SGDLS and YYNGEE. V shed 4 bases and J shed 5 bases, with 18 bases lying between them. The CDR3 consists of 15 residues. The CDR3 nucleotides read TGTGCCAGCAGCTCCGTGAGCGGTGGGGATTATGGCTACACCTTC. Translating gives CASSSVSGGDYGYTF.

The V and J genes are TRBV27 and TRBJ2-3; 7 bases are shared with TRBD1. The germline CDR1 and CDR2 sequences are MNHEY and SMNVEV (reference sequence). Losses at the gene ends were 3 bases for V and 3 bases for J; bases not matched to a gene: 3. The CDR3 loop spans 14 amino acids. The CDR3 region is CASSLVQGTDTQYF. The CDR3 coding sequence is TGTGCCAGCAGTTTGGTACAGGGGACAGATACGCAGTATTTT.

The chain has TRBV2 and TRBJ2-1; the match to TRBD2 covers 10 bases. J was trimmed by 2 bases and V by 4 bases; bases with no gene match: 11. Germline CDR1 is SNHLY and CDR2 is FYNNEI. The CDR3 totals 18 residues. The CDR3 region is CASSAWLAGAPTYNEQFF. The CDR3 coding sequence is TGTGCCAGCAGTGCGTGGCTAGCGGGAGCCCCAACCTACAATGAGCAGTTCTTC.

The chain links TRBV4-2 to TRBJ2-3; 14 nucleotides agree with TRBD2. V dropped 4 bases and J dropped 6; count of bases not matched to a gene: 6. Germline V gene sequence: CDR1 LGHNA, CDR2 YNFKEQ. CDR3 length equals 16 residues. CDR3 sequence reads: CASSRTGTSGSDTQYF. DNA of the CDR3: TGTGCCAGCAGCCGAACCGGGACTAGCGGGAGTGATACGCAGTATTTT.

The V gene is TRBV28, the J gene TRBJ2-1, with a possible D match to TRBD1 (6 bases). Trimming removed 5 bases at V and 4 bases at J, with 9 bases between. The CDR3 sequence is 13 residues long. Germline V gene lookup returns CDR1 MDHEN and CDR2 SYDVKM. The CDR3 is CASSPGHYNEQFF. The CDR3 DNA reads TGTGCCAGCAGTCCGGGACATTACAATGAGCAGTTCTTC.

The chain uses TRBV27 and TRBJ1-1; D uncertain. The CDR3 has 14 amino acids. Trimming cost V 0 bases and J 4 bases, with 9 bases left between them. The V gene's germline CDR1 is MNHEY and CDR2 SMNVEV (reference sequence). CDR3 in DNA: TGTGCCAGCAGTTTATCGAGAAGGAGCACTGAAGCTTTCTTT. Amino acid sequence: CASSLSRRSTEAFF.